This TCR beta chain was captured by sequencing in a study of CXCR3-negative and CXCR3-positive naive CD8 T cells. Study-level background: Sequencing gave about 150 million TRB reads overall, about 1.5 +/- 0.3 million per library.

Points on this clonotype: Its antigen is undetermined.

Triplicate sorts of roughly 300,000 cells per CD8+ subset. Naive CD8+ T cells carried a CD45RO-CCR7+CD27+CD95- phenotype. Germline CDR1 reads SQVTM; CDR2 reads ANQGSEA. The CDR3 consists of 15 residues. The TRB libraries of cDNA were built by UMI-labeled 5' RACE. TCRdb reworked the 5' RACE reads into one entry per CDR3 protein, no DNA. Its table records over 50,000 distinct CDR3 sequences. Study findings and constraints: Diversity ran similarly high across both naive subsets but far lower in memory CD8+ cells. Naive CXCR3-positive cells had TRB CDR3s more hydrophobic than those of CXCR3-negative naive cells.

The rearrangement joins TRBV29-1 to TRBJ1-1; TCRdb outputs TRBD1, but without DNA this stays unchecked. Specimen: naive CXCR3+ CD8+ T cells from blood. Noted subset: CD45RO-CCR7+CD27+CD95- naive CD8+ T cells expressing CXCR3 (TNR3+). This clonotype was sampled from a human donor in good health. Some clones in this sample may be carry-over from other donors' samples. This chain's CDR3 is CSVWGTGGEPTEAFF.